The clone carrying this T cell receptor (beta chain) showed up just a few times. Measured with immunoSEQ multiplex PCR; TCRdb has only the in-frame clones, and not every one. The profile shows some 1 million clones, roughly 80% of them singletons. This CDR3 contains 14 residues. V was pared by 3 bases and J by 2 bases, with 8 bases between. Per germline, CDR1 SNHLY and CDR2 FYNNEI. These data belong to a study of shared clonotypes between healthy human individuals. The chain is built from TRBV2 and TRBJ1-3, with D uncertain. This receptor was taken from a man aged 18 to 29 in good health. The sample comprised memory CD4+ T cells sorted from blood. The subset was: CD45RA-negative fraction. In DNA form, the CDR3 reads TGTGCCAGCAGTGATATCGTCCCTGGAAACACCATATATTTT. Translating gives CASSDIVPGNTIYF.